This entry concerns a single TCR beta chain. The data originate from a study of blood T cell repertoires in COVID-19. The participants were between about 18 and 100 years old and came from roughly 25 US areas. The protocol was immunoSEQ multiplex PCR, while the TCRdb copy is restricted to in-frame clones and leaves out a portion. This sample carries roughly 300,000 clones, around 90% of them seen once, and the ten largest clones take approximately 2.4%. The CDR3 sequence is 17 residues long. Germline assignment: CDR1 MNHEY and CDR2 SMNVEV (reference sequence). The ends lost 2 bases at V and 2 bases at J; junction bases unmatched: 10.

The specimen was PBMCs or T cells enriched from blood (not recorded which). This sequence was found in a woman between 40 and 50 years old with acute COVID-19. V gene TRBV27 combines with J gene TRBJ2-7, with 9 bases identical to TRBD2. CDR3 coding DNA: TGTGCCAGCAGTTTAATCGAGCCAGCGGGGGGACCCTACGAGCAGTACTTC. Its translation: CASSLIEPAGGPYEQYF.